This T cell receptor beta chain was captured by sequencing in a study of Graves' ophthalmopathy and Graves' hyperthyroidism. Study findings and constraints: Most expanded thyroid clonotypes above 0.001 frequency also appeared in blood.

With regard to this clonotype: The target antigen is unknown.

For repertoire sequencing, the TCR beta CDR3 regions were amplified from RNA transcripts. RT-PCR was first run with HTBI primers, then multiplex PCR in a second round. TCRdb redid the calling of the multiplex PCR reads with MiXCR, one entry per CDR3 protein. The repertoire holds 350,000 to 450,000 distinct CDR3 sequences, with about 17% as singletons. The specimen was peripheral blood. The clonotype comes from a woman between 18 and 29 years old with Graves' ophthalmopathy.

CDR3 DNA sequence: TGTGCCAGCAGCCAATTTTCACCCCTCCACTTT. The encoded protein is CASSQFSPLHF. The genes are TRBV6-1 and TRBJ1-6; D gene unclear. CDR3 length equals 11 residues. V shed 6 bases and J shed 9 bases, with 6 bases lying between them. Germline CDR1 and CDR2: MNHNS and SASEGT.